This TCR beta chain originates from a study of shared clonotypes between healthy human individuals. The table came from immunoSEQ multiplex PCR; TCRdb's copy has only in-frame clones and leaves some out. The repertoire has over a million clones, about 74% of them found once; the top ten carry roughly 1.5%. The germline CDR1 and CDR2 sequences are SGHTA and FQGNSA. The V and J ends lost 4 bases and 6 bases, in that order; junction bases with no gene match: 4. This CDR3 comprises 14 residues. The receptor comes from a man between 18 and 29 years old in good health. The sample was memory CD4+ T cells sorted from blood. As to subset: CD45RA-negative fraction. The chain employs TRBV7-2 and TRBJ2-5; TRBD2 aligns across 11 bases. The CDR3 sequence is CASSSGTSGQTQYF. Written as DNA, the CDR3 is TGTGCCAGCAGCTCGGGGACTAGCGGACAGACCCAGTACTTC.